This T cell receptor beta chain was documented in a study of CDR3 diversity in severe acne. The CDR3 extends over 10 amino acids. Trimming took off 3 bases at V and 5 bases at J, with 5 bases between the two ends. Germline values: CDR1 DFQATT, CDR2 SNEGSKA (reference sequence). TCRdb passed the PCR reads through MiXCR, listing each CDR3 protein once. Of about 84,000 distinct CDR3 sequences listed, around 49% were seen once; the top ten hold 13% to 15%. Input material: blood. J is TRBJ2-7 and V is TRBV20-1; D gene unclear. This clonotype was sampled from a male donor in good health, without acne. CDR3 sequence: CSARGDEQYF. CDR3 nucleotide sequence: TGCAGTGCTAGGGGTGACGAGCAGTACTTC.